Below, one T cell receptor (beta chain) is given with its context. This sample was taken from a study of blood T cell repertoires in COVID-19. Looking at the study overall: The United States, Italy and Spain supplied acute and convalescent COVID-19 samples. The analysed material was cDNA or gDNA that came from T cells, B-cell-depleted T cells, or PBMCs.

The table came from immunoSEQ multiplex PCR; TCRdb's copy has only in-frame clones and leaves some out. The data hold approximately 470,000 clones, with about 90% observed a single time. The V and J ends lost 2 bases and 5 bases, in that order; junction bases with no gene match: 0. The CDR3 is 14 residues long. The germline gives CDR1 LGHDT, CDR2 YNNKEL (reference sequence). Participant age was roughly 18 to 100 years, and participants resided in roughly 25 US areas. Input material: PBMCs or T cells enriched from blood (not recorded which). The chain combines TRBV3-1 (or the pseudogene TRBV3-2) with TRBJ2-5; TRBD2 aligns across 12 bases. The source of this sequence is a woman aged 18-35 years who had recovered from COVID-19. As DNA, the CDR3 is TGTGCCAGCAGCCAACTAGCGGGGGGGGAGACCCAGTACTTC. Amino acids: CASSQLAGGETQYF.